The source of this T cell receptor beta chain is a study of blood T cell repertoires in COVID-19. Study-level background: Spain, Italy and the United States supplied samples that represented acute and convalescent COVID-19. From T cells, B-cell-depleted T cells, or PBMCs came the material, which was cDNA or gDNA.

Methods used by the authors: Estimates of nucleated cell counts were drawn from the amplification of reference gene primers. The protocol was immunoSEQ multiplex PCR, while the TCRdb copy is restricted to in-frame clones and leaves out a portion. The V and J calls and clone size are taken from that table; D and trimming were inferred from the DNA. The sample shows 75,000 to 90,000 clones, about 89% of them seen only once. V was trimmed by 3 bases and J by 4 bases, leaving 13 bases between them. The germline V gene has CDR1 SNHLY and CDR2 FYNNEI. The CDR3 covers 15 residues. The specimen sequenced was peripheral blood. The chain is built from TRBV2 and TRBJ2-1, with a possible D match to TRBD2 (5 bases). The TCR sequence derives from a man in his forties or fifties with active or convalescent COVID-19. This CDR3 reads CASSDDGERYNEQFF. CDR3 sequence (DNA): TGTGCCAGCAGTGACGACGGGGAGCGATACAATGAGCAGTTCTTC.